These 13 T cell receptor beta chains originate from one sample sequenced in a study of shared clonotypes between healthy human individuals. Produced via immunoSEQ multiplex PCR; TCRdb's table is partial and in-frame only. The sample shows over 1.4 million clones, approximately 96% of them seen only once. Sequenced material: naive CD4+ T cells sorted from blood. Sample subset: CD45RA+ positively selected. The receptors shown here come from a man aged 30 to 45 in good health.

This chain connects TRBV5-4 to TRBJ2-3, with D perhaps being TRBD1 or TRBD2 (6 bases each). CDR3 size: 15 residues. Trimming removed 3 bases at V and 4 bases at J, with 15 bases between. Germline loops: CDR1 SGHNT, CDR2 YYREEE (reference sequence). The CDR3 is CASSSGKRGADTQYF. Written as DNA, the CDR3 is TGTGCCAGCAGCTCGGGGAAGAGGGGGGCAGATACGCAGTATTTT.

This chain links TRBV7-9 with TRBJ1-5; no reliable D call. Trimming removed 1 base from V and 2 bases from J, with 15 bases in between. This CDR3 spans 17 amino acids. From germline, CDR1 is SEHNR and CDR2 FQNEAQ (reference sequence). This CDR3 reads CASSLGRSPEGNQPQHF. In nucleotides, the CDR3 is TGTGCCAGCAGCTTAGGACGTTCCCCGGAGGGCAATCAGCCCCAGCATTTT.

The genes are TRBV10-1 and TRBJ2-1; 11 bases match TRBD2. The CDR3 is made up of 17 amino acids. CDR1 and CDR2 (germline): WNHNN, SYGVQD (reference sequence). V shed 4 bases, J shed 4 bases, and the junction held 9 bases outside the gene matches. DNA for the CDR3: TGCGCCAGCAGTGGTTCGACTAGCGGGATTCTGTACAATGAGCAGTTCTTC. Translating it yields CASSGSTSGILYNEQFF.

The genes are TRBV5-4 and TRBJ2-7, with 9 bases lining up with TRBD2. The germline V gene encodes CDR1 SGHNT and CDR2 YYREEE (reference sequence). The V and J ends lost 4 bases and 2 bases, in that order; junction bases with no gene match: 10. The CDR3 has 16 amino acids. DNA of the CDR3: TGTGCCAGCAGCCACATGACTAGCGGAAGAACCTACGAGCAGTACTTC. Amino acids: CASSHMTSGRTYEQYF.

The V gene is TRBV6-5, the J gene TRBJ2-7, with D possibly TRBD1 on 6 matching bases. Trimming cost V 4 bases and J 1 base, with 11 bases left between them. Germline assignment: CDR1 MNHEY and CDR2 SVGAGI. This CDR3 has 14 residues. The CDR3 DNA sequence: TGTGCCAGCAGTTTTACAGGGATTTCCTACGAGCAGTACTTC. This encodes CASSFTGISYEQYF.

The gene calls are TRBV18 and TRBJ2-3; unclear D gene. V dropped 6 bases and J dropped 5 bases, with 6 bases sitting between them. CDR3 length: 11 amino acids. CDR1 and CDR2 from the germline V gene are KGHSH and LQKENI. This CDR3 is CASSFEDTQYF. The CDR3 nucleotides are TGTGCCAGCTCTTTCGAAGATACGCAGTATTTT.

The chain uses TRBV18 and TRBJ1-5; D is uncertain. Looked up from germline, CDR1 is KGHSH and CDR2 is LQKENI. With 2 bases removed from V and 0 bases from J, the gap between germline ends came to 8 bases. The CDR3 totals 15 residues. The CDR3 DNA reads TGTGCCAGCTCACCAGCGGTGAATAGCAATCAGCCCCAGCATTTT. Its translation is CASSPAVNSNQPQHF.

The rearrangement joins TRBV29-1 to TRBJ2-1, with 9 nucleotides matching TRBD2. After removal of 4 bases from V and 7 bases from J, the junction contained 11 bases not matched to a gene. This CDR3 has 15 amino acids. The germline V gene has CDR1 SQVTM and CDR2 ANQGSEA. CDR3 in DNA: TGCAGCGTTGGCCCTTCGGCGGGAGGGCCAAATGAGCAGTTCTTC. Residues: CSVGPSAGGPNEQFF.

The chain carries TRBV7-2 and TRBJ2-7; D is undetermined. The germline V gene has CDR1 SGHTA and CDR2 FQGNSA. Trimming removed 1 base at V and 3 bases at J, with 10 bases between. The CDR3 runs to 14 residues. CDR3 region: CASSLVGLIYEQYF. The CDR3 DNA reads as TGTGCCAGCAGCTTAGTGGGTTTGATCTACGAGCAGTACTTC.

The chain couples TRBV2 to TRBJ2-7, with TRBD2 matching 11 bases. Germline V gene lookup returns CDR1 SNHLY and CDR2 FYNNEI. This CDR3 spans 14 amino acids. The trim removed 6 bases at V and 2 bases at J, leaving 3 bases unmatched. CDR3 in amino acids: CASSTSGGPYEQYF. In nucleotides, the CDR3 is TGTGCCAGCAGCACTAGCGGGGGACCCTACGAGCAGTACTTC.

The chain is built from TRBV5-8 and TRBJ2-2; possibly TRBD1 for D (6 bases). Trimming pared 0 bases from V and 1 base from J, leaving 19 bases between. This CDR3 spans 19 amino acids. Germline V gene data show CDR1 as SGHTS and CDR2 as YDEGEE. DNA of the CDR3: TGTGCCAGCAGCTTGGAATGGTCAGGGGTATACCTGAACACCGGGGAGCTGTTTTTT. Its translation: CASSLEWSGVYLNTGELFF.

The V call is TRBV27, the J call TRBJ2-3; weak D call: TRBD2 (7 bases). Germline CDR1 and CDR2: MNHEY and SMNVEV (reference sequence). CDR3 length: 16 amino acids. V lost 4 bases to trimming and J lost 2 bases, with 16 bases between them. As DNA, the CDR3 is TGTGCCAGCAGTTCGAGGGGGGAGCGGGACACAGATACGCAGTATTTT. This codes for CASSSRGERDTDTQYF.

This chain uses TRBV6-7 with TRBJ2-3; D gene ambiguous. TRBV6-7 is an open reading frame whose function is uncertain. The CDR3 covers 16 residues. V lost 2 bases and J 0 bases, leaving 12 bases between the germline ends. The CDR3 is CASSYVPMSSTDTQYF. The CDR3 DNA sequence: TGTGCCAGCAGTTACGTACCGATGTCTAGCACAGATACGCAGTATTTT.